The clone carrying this T cell receptor (beta chain) was found many times. Its target is not known. This entry belongs to a study of human T cells and chemical hapten exposure. Broader study findings: Expanded TCR sets contained significantly more large CDR3 similarity clusters than controls.

As for time point: patch test 2, 6 weeks after DPC sensitization. Sample treatment: therapeutic diphenylcyclopropenone sensitization with weekly scalp DPC. TCRdb reanalysed the RACE reads using MiXCR and keeps one entry per CDR3 protein. The sample lists 75,000 to 100,000 distinct CDR3 sequences, around 9.3% occurring once. CDR1 and CDR2 (germline): SGHRS, YFSETQ. This CDR3 is 13 amino acids long. Trimming took off 3 bases at V and 2 bases at J, with 9 bases between the two ends. The chain combines TRBV5-1 with TRBJ2-7; D is ambiguous. The source of this sequence is a woman in her thirties or forties with alopecia areata. Some clones in this sample may be carry-over from other donors' samples. The sequencing here drew on whole blood, taken in connection with sensitization to the hapten diphenylcyclopropenone (DPC). Here the CDR3 DNA reads TGCGCCAGCAGCTCGCTAGGAACCTACGAGCAGTACTTC. Translation gives CASSSLGTYEQYF.